This T cell receptor (beta chain) originates from a study of T cell changes during pregnancy in multiple sclerosis. TCRdb keeps only in-frame clones here, not all; method: immunoSEQ multiplex PCR. The sample lists 40,000 to 60,000 clones, under 95% seen once, with about 5.5% in the top ten. The CDR3 has 13 amino acids. Germline V gives CDR1 SGHAT, CDR2 FQNNGV. Trimming cost V 6 bases and J 6 bases; bases outside gene matches: 6. The table lists this clone with a few counts. This receptor was identified in a female donor with multiple sclerosis, enrolled in a pregnancy study. V is TRBV11-2 and J is TRBJ1-2; 8 bases align to TRBD1. Sequences were derived from CD8+ T cells from peripheral blood mononuclear cells, sampled before pregnancy. CDR3 nucleotide sequence: TGTGCCAGCAGTCCTGACAGGGGAGATGGCTACACCTTC. Protein: CASSPDRGDGYTF.